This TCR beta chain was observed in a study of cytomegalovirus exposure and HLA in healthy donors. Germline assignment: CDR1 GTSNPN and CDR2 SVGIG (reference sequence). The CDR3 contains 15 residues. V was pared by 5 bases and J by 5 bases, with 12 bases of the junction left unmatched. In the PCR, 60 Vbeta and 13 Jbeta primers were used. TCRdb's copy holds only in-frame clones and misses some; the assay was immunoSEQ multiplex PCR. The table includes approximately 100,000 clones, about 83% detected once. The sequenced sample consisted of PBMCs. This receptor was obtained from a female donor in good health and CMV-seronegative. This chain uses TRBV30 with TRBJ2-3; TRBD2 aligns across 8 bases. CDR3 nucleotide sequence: TGTGCCTGGGGGGACGGGACTAGTGGTAGAGATACGCAGTATTTT. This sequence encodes CAWGDGTSGRDTQYF.